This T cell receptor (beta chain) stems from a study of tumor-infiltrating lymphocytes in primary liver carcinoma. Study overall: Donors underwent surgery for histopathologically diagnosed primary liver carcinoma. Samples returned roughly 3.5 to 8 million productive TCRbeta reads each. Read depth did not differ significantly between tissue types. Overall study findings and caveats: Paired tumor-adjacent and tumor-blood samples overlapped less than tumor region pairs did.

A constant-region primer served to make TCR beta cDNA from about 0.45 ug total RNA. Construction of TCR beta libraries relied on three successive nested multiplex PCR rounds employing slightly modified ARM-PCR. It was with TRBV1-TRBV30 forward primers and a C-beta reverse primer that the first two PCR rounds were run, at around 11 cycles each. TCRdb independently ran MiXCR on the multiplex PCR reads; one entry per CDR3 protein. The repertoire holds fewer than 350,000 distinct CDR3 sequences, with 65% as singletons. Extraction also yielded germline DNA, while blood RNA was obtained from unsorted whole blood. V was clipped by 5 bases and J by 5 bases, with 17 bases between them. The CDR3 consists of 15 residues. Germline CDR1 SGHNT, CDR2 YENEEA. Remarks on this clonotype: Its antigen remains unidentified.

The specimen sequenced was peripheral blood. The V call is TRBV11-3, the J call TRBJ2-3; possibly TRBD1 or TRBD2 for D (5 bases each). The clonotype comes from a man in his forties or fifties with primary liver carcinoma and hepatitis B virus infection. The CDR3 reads CASSHGTDGIDTQYF. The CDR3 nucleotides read TGTGCCAGCAGCCACGGGACGGATGGGATAGATACGCAGTATTTT.